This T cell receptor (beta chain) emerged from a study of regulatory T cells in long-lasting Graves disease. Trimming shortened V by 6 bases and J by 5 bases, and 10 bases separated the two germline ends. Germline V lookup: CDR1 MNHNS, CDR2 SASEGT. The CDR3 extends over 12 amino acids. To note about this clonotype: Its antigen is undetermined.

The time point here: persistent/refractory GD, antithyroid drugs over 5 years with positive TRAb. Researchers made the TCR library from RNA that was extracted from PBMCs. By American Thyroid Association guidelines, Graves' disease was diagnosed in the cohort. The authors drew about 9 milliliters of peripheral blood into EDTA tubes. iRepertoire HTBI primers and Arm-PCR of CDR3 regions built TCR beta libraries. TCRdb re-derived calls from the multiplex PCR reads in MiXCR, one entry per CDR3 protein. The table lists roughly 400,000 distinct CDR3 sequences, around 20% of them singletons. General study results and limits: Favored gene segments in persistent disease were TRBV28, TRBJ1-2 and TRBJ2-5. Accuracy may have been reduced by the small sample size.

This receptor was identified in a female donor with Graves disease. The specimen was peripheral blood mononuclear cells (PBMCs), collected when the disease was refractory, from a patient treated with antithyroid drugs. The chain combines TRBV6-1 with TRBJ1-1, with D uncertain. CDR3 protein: CASSAKGTEAFF. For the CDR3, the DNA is TGTGCCAGCAGCGCGAAAGGGACTGAAGCTTTCTTT.